This TCR beta chain was observed in a study of blood T cell repertoires in COVID-19. Turning to the study itself: COVID-19 samples collected from the United States, Italy and Spain covered acute and convalescent phases.

Method: immunoSEQ multiplex PCR; TCRdb's copy keeps in-frame clones and lacks some. This sample carries fewer than 70,000 clones, approximately 85% of them seen once, and the ten largest clones take roughly 24%. The receptor was derived from a man between 45 and 60 years old with acute or convalescent COVID-19. The source material was peripheral blood.

CDR3 DNA sequence: TGTGCCAGCAGGGGGGACAGGGCTCCCTACGAGCAGTACGTC. This sequence encodes CASRGDRAPYEQYV. The chain couples TRBV2 to TRBJ2-7, with 9 positions matching TRBD1. V was clipped by 6 bases and J by 2 bases; unmatched bases: 5. CDR1 is SNHLY, CDR2 FYNNEI, per germline. The CDR3 runs to 14 residues.